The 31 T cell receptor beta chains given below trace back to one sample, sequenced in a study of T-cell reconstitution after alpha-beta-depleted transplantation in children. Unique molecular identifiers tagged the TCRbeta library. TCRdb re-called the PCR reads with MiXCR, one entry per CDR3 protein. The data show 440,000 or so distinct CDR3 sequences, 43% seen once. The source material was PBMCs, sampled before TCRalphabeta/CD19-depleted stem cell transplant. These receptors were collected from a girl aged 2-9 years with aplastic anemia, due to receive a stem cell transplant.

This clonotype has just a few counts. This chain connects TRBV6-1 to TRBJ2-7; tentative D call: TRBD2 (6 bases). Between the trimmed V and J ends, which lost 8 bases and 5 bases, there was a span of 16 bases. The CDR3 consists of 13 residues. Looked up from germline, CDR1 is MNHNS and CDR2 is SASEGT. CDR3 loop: CASGRGKGNEQYF. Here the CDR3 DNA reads TGTGCCAGCGGGCGCGGGAAGGGGAACGAGCAGTACTTC.

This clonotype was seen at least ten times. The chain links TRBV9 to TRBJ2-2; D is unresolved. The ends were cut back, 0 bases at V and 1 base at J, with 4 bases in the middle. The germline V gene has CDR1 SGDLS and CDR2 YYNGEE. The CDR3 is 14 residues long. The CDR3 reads CASSVVGNTGELFF. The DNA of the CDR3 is TGTGCCAGCAGCGTAGTCGGGAACACCGGGGAGCTGTTTTTT.

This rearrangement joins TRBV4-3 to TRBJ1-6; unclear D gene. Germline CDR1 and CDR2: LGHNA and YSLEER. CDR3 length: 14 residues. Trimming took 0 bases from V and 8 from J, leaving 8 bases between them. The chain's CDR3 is CASSQDVRDSPLHF. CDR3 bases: TGCGCCAGCAGCCAAGATGTCCGGGATTCACCCCTCCACTTT.

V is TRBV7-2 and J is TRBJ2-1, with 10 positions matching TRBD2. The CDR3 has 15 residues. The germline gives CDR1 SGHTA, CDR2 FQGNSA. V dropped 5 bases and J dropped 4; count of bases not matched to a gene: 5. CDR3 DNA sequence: TGTGCCAGCAGCGAACTAGCGGGACTGTACAATGAGCAGTTCTTC. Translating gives CASSELAGLYNEQFF.

CDR3 region: CASSPSLSVSYEQYF. The CDR3 DNA reads as TGTGCCAGCTCACCATCCTTATCCGTTTCCTACGAGCAGTACTTC. V gene TRBV18 combines with J gene TRBJ2-7; D call uncertain. The CDR3 is made up of 15 amino acids. Germline CDR1 reads KGHSH; CDR2 reads LQKENI. Trimming took off 2 bases at V and 1 base at J, with 12 bases between the two ends. The full variable domain, rest sourced from reference TRBV18 and TRBJ2-7, is NAGVMQNPRHLVRRRGQEARLRCSPMKGHSHVYWYRQLPEEGLKFMVYLQKENIIDESGMPKERFSAEFPKEGPSILRIQQVVRGDSAAYFCASSPSLSVSYEQYFGPGTRLTVT.

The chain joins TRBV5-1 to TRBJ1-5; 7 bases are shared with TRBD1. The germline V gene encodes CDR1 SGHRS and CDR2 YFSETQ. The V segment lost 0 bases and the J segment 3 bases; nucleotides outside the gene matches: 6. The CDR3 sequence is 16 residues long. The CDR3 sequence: CASSLAQTGTNQPQHF. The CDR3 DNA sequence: TGCGCCAGCAGCTTGGCCCAGACAGGGACCAATCAGCCCCAGCATTTT. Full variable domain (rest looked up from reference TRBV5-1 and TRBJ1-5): KAGVTQTPRYLIKTRGQQVTLSCSPISGHRSVSWYQQTPGQGLQFLFEYFSETQRNKGNFPGRFSGRQFSNSRSEMNVSTLELGDSALYLCASSLAQTGTNQPQHFGDGTRLSIL.

The CDR3: CASSLWAGAGDQQFF. CDR3 DNA sequence: TGTGCCAGCAGCTTGTGGGCGGGAGCGGGCGATCAGCAGTTCTTC. This sequence joins TRBV11-3 and TRBJ2-1, with 7 bases identical to TRBD2. CDR3 length: 15 residues. Trimming cost V 3 bases and J 11 bases; bases outside gene matches: 13. Germline V lookup: CDR1 SGHNT, CDR2 YENEEA. The entire variable domain, with the rest obtained from reference TRBV11-3 and TRBJ2-1, is as follows: EAGVVQSPRYKIIEKKQPVAFWCNPISGHNTLYWYLQNLGQGPELLIRYENEEAVDDSQLPKDRFSAERLKGVDSTLKIQPAELGDSAVYLCASSLWAGAGDQQFFGPGTRLTVL.

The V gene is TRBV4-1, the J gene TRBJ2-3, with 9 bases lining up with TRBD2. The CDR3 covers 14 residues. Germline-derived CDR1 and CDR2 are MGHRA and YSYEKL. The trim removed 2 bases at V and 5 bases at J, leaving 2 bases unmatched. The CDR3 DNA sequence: TGCGCCAGCAGCCAAATAGCGGGAGAAGATACGCAGTATTTT. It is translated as CASSQIAGEDTQYF.

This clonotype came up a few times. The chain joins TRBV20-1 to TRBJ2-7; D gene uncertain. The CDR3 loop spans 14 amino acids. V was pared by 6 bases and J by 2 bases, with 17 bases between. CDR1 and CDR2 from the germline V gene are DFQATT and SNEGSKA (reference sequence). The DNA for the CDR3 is TGCAGTGCCCGAGGACCGCAGCCACCCTACGAGCAGTACTTC. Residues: CSARGPQPPYEQYF.

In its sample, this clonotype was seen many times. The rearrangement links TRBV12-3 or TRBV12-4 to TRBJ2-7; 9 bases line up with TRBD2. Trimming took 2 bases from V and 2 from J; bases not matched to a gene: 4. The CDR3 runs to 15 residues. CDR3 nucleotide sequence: TGTGCCAGCAGTTTAAAGGCTAGCGGGGCCTACGAGCAGTACTTC. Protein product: CASSLKASGAYEQYF.

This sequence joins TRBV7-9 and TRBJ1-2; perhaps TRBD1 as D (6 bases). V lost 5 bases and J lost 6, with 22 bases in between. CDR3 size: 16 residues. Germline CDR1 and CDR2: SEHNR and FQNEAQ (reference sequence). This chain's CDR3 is CASSPRGDRSKNGYTF. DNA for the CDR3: TGTGCCAGCAGCCCCCGAGGCGACAGGAGCAAGAATGGCTACACCTTC.

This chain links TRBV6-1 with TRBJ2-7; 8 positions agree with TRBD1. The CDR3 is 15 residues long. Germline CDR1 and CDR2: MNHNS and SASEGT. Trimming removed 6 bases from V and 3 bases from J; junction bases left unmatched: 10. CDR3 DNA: TGTGCCAGCAGCCTCGGGACAGGTACAGGCTACGAGCAGTACTTC. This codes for CASSLGTGTGYEQYF.

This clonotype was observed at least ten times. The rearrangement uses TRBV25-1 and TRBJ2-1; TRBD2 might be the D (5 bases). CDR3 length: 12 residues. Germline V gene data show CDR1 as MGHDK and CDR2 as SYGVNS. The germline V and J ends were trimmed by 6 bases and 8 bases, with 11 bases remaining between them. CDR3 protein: CASSRGSDEQFF. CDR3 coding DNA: TGTGCCAGCAGCCGGGGTTCCGATGAGCAGTTCTTC. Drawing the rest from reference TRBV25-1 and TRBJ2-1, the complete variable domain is EADIYQTPRYLVIGTGKKITLECSQTMGHDKMYWYQQDPGMELHLIHYSYGVNSTEKGDLSSESTVSRIRTEHFPLTLESARPSHTSQYLCASSRGSDEQFFGPGTRLTVL.

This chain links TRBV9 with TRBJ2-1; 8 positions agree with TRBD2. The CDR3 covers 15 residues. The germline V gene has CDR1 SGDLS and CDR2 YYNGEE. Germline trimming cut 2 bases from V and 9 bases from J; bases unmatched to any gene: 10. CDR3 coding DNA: TGTGCCAGCAGCGTGAATCCAGCGGGAGTTTTTGAGCAGTTCTTC. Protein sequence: CASSVNPAGVFEQFF.

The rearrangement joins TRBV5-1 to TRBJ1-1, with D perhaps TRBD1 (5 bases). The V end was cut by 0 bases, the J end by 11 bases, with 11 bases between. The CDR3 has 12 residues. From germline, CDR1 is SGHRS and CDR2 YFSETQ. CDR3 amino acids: CASSLERGTAFF. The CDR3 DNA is TGCGCCAGCAGCTTGGAAAGGGGTACGGCTTTCTTT. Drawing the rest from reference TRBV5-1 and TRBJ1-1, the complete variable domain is KAGVTQTPRYLIKTRGQQVTLSCSPISGHRSVSWYQQTPGQGLQFLFEYFSETQRNKGNFPGRFSGRQFSNSRSEMNVSTLELGDSALYLCASSLERGTAFFGQGTRLTVV.

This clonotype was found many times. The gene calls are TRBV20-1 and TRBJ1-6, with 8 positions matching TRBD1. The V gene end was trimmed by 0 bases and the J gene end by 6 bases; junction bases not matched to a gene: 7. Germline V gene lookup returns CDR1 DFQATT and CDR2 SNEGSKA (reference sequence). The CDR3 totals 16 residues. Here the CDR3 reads CSARDQGTGLNSPLHF. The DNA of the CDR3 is TGCAGTGCTAGAGATCAAGGGACAGGTCTTAATTCACCCCTCCACTTT.

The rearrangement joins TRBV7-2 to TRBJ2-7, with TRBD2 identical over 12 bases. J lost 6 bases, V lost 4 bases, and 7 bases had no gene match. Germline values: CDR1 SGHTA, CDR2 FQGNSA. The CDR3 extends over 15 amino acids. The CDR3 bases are TGTGCCAGCAGCTCCGATCTAGCGGGGGGGCGCGAGCAGTACTTC. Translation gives CASSSDLAGGREQYF.

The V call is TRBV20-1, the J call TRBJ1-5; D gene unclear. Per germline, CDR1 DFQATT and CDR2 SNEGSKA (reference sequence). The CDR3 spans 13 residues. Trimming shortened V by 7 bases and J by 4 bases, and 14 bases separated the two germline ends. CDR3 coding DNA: TGCAGTGGGACGGGTATGGTAAATCAGCCCCAGCATTTT. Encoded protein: CSGTGMVNQPQHF.

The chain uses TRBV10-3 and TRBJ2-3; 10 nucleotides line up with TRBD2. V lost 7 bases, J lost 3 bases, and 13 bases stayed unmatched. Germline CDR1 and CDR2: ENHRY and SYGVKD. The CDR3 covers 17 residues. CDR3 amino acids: CAIIPLAGVQGTDTQYF. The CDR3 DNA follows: TGTGCCATCATCCCTCTAGCGGGAGTACAGGGTACAGATACGCAGTATTTT.

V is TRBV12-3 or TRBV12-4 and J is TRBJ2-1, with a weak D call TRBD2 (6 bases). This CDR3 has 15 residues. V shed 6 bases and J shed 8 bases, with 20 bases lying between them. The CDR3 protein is CASSDEGLAFDEQFF. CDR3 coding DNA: TGTGCCAGCAGCGACGAGGGGCTAGCGTTCGATGAGCAGTTCTTC.

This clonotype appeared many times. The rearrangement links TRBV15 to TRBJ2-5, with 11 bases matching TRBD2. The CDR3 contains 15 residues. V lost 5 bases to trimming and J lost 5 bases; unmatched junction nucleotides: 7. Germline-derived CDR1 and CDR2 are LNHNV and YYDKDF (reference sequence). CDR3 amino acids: CATSSQGLAVETQYF. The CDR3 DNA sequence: TGTGCCACCAGCTCGCAGGGACTAGCGGTGGAGACCCAGTACTTC. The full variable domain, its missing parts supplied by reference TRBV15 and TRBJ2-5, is DAMVIQNPRYQVTQFGKPVTLSCSQTLNHNVMYWYQQKSSQAPKLLFHYYDKDFNNEADTPDNFQSRRPNTSFCFLDIRSPGLGDTAMYLCATSSQGLAVETQYFGPGTRLLVL.

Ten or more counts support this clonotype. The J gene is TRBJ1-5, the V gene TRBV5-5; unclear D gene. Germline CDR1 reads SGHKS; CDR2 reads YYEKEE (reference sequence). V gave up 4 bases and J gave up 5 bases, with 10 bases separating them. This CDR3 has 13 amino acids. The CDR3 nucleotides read TGTGCCAGCAGCACGGTCCTCGATCAGCCCCAGCATTTT. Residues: CASSTVLDQPQHF.

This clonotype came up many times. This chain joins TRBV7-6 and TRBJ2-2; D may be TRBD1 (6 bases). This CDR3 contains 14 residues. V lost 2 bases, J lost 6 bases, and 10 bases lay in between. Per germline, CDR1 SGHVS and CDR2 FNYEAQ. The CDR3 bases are TGTGCCAGCAGCTTATCAGGGGATGCCGGGGAGCTGTTTTTT. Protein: CASSLSGDAGELFF. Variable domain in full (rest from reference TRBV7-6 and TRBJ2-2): GAGVSQSPRYKVTKRGQDVALRCDPISGHVSLYWYRQALGQGPEFLTYFNYEAQQDKSGLPNDRFSAERPEGSISTLTIQRTEQRDSAMYRCASSLSGDAGELFFGEGSRLTVL.

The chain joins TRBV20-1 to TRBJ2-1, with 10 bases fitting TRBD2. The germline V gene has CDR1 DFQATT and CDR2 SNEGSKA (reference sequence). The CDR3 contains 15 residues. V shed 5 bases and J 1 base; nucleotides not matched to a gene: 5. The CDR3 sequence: CSAHGLAESYNEQFF. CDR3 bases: TGCAGTGCTCATGGACTAGCGGAATCCTACAATGAGCAGTTCTTC.

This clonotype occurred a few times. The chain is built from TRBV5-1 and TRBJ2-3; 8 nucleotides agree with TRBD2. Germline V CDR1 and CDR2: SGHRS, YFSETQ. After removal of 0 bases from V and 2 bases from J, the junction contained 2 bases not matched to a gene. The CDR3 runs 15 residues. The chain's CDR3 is CASSLGGGITDTQYF. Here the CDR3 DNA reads TGCGCCAGCAGCTTGGGCGGGGGGATCACAGATACGCAGTATTTT.

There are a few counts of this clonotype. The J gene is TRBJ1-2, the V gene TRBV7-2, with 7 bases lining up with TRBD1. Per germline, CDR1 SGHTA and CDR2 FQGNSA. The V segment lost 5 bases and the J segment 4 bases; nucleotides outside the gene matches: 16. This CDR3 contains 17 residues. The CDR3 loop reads CASSLQAADRDGYGYTF. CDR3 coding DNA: TGTGCCAGCAGCCTACAAGCTGCCGACAGGGACGGCTATGGCTACACCTTC.

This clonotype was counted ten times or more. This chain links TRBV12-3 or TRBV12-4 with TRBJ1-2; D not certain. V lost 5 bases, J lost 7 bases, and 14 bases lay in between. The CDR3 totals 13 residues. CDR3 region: CASSPLMGGGYTF. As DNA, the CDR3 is TGTGCCAGCAGTCCACTCATGGGCGGTGGCTACACCTTC.

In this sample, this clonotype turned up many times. The chain's CDR3 is CASSTGAPSVTGELFF. CDR3 coding DNA: TGTGCCAGCAGCACAGGGGCCCCGAGTGTCACCGGGGAGCTGTTTTTT. The genes are TRBV7-2 and TRBJ2-2, with 7 bases lining up with TRBD1. Trimming cost V 5 bases and J 4 bases; bases outside gene matches: 10. Germline V gene lookup returns CDR1 SGHTA and CDR2 FQGNSA. CDR3 size: 16 residues.

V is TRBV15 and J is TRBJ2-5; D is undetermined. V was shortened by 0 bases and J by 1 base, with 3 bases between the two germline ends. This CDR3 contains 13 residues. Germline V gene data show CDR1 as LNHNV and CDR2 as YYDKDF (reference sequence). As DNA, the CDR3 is TGTGCCACCAGCAGAGACATCCAAGAGACCCAGTACTTC. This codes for CATSRDIQETQYF.

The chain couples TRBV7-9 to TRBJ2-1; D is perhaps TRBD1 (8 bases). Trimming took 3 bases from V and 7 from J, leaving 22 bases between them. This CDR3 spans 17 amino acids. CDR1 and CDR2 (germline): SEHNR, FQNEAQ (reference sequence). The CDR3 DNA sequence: TGTGCCAGCAGCTTCGGGGGACAGGCCATCGGGAGGAATGAGCAGTTCTTC. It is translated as CASSFGGQAIGRNEQFF.

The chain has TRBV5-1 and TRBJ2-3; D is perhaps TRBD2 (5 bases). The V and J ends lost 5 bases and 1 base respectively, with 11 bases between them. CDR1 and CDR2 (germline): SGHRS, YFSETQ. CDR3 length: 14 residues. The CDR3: CASRPLGRTDTQYF. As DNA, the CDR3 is TGCGCCAGCAGACCACTAGGTCGCACAGATACGCAGTATTTT.